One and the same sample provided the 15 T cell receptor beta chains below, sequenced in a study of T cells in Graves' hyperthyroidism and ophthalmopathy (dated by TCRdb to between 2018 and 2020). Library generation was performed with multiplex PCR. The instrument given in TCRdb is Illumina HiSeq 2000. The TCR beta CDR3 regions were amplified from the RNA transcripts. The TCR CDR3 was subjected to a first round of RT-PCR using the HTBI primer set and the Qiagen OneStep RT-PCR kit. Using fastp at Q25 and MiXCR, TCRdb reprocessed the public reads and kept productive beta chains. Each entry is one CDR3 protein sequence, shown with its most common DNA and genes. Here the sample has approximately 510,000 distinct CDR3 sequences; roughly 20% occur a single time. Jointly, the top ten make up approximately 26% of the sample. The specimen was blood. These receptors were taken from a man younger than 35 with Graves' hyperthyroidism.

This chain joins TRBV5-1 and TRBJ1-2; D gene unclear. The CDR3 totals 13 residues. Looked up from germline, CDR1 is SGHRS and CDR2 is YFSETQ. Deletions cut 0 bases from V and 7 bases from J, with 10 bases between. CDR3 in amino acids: CASSLAPGGGYTF. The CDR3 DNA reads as TGCGCCAGCAGCTTGGCCCCCGGAGGTGGCTACACCTTC.

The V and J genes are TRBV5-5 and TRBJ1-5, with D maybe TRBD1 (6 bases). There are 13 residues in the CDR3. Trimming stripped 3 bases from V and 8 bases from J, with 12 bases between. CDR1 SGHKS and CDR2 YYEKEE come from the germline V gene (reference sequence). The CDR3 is CASSSAGAEPQHF. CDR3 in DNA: TGTGCCAGCAGCTCGGCGGGGGCTGAGCCCCAGCATTTT.

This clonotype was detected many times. The CDR3 region has the DNA TGTGCCAGCAGTTTGCGGCGGGGGGCCCTCTACGAGCAGTACTTC. Translation: CASSLRRGALYEQYF. This chain connects TRBV12-3 or TRBV12-4 to TRBJ2-7; 8 nucleotides align to TRBD2. The CDR3 extends over 15 amino acids. J lost 3 bases, V lost 3 bases, and 7 bases had no gene match.

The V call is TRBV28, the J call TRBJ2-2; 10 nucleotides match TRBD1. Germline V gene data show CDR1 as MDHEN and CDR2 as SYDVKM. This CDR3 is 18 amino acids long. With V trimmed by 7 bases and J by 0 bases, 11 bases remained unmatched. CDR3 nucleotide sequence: TGTGCCAGCACTCCCCGGACAGGGGGGACTTCGAACACCGGGGAGCTGTTTTTT. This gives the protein CASTPRTGGTSNTGELFF. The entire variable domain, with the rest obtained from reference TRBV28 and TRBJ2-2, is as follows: DVKVTQSSRYLVKRTGEKVFLECVQDMDHENMFWYRQDPGLGLRLIYFSYDVKMKEKGDIPEGYSVSREKKERFSLILESASTNQTSMYLCASTPRTGGTSNTGELFFGEGSRLTVL.

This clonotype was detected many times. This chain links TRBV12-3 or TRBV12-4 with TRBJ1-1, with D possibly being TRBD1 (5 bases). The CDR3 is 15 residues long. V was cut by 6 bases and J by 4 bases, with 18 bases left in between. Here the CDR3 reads CASSWGTGGGTEAFF. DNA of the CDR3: TGTGCCAGCAGCTGGGGTACAGGCGGAGGCACTGAAGCTTTCTTT.

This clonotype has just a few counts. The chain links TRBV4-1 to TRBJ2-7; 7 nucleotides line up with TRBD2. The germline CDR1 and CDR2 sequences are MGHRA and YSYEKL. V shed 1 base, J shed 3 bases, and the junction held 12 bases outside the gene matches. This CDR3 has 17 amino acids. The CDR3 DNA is TGCGCCAGCAGCCAAGGTGGCTTTGGCAGGGAGGGCTACGAGCAGTACTTC. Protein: CASSQGGFGREGYEQYF.

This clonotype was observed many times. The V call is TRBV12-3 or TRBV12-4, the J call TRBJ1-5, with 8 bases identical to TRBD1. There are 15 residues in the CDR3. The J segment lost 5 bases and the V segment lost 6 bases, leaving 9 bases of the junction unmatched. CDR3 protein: CASSSGQGPHQPQHF. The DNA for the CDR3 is TGTGCCAGCAGCTCCGGACAGGGCCCACATCAGCCCCAGCATTTT.

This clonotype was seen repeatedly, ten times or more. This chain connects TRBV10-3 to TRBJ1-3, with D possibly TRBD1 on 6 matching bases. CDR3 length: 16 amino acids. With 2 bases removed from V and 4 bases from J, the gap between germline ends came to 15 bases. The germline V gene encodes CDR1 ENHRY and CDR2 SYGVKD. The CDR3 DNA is TGTGCCATCAGTGAGCAGGGGACCGCAACAGGAAACACCATATATTTT. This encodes CAISEQGTATGNTIYF.

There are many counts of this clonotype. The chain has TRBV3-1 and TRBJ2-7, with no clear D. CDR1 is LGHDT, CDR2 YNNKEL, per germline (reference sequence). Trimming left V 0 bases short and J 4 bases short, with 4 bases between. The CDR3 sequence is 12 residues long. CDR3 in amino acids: CASSQDIYEQYF. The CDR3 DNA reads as TGTGCCAGCAGCCAAGATATTTACGAGCAGTACTTC.

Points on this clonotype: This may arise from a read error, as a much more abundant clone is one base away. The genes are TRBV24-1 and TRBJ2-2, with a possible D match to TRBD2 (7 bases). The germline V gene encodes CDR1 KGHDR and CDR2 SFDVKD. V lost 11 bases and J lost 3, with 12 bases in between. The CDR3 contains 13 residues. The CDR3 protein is CAIRGGDTGELFF. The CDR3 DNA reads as TGTGCCATAAGAGGGGGGGACACCGGGGAGCTGTTTTTT.

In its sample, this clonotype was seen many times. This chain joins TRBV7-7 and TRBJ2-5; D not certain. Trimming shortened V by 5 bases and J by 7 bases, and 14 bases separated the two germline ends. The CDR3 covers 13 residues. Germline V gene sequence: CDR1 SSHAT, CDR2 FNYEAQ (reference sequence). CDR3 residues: CASSPRHRGTQYF. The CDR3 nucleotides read TGTGCCAGCAGCCCCCGACATCGCGGGACCCAGTACTTC.

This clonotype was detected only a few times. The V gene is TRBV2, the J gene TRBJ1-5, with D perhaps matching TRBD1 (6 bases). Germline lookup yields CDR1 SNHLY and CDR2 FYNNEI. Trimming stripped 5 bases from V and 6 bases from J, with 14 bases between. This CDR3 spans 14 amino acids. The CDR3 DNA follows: TGTGCCAGCAGTTTCACAGGGAGCGGTCAGCCCCAGCATTTT. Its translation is CASSFTGSGQPQHF.

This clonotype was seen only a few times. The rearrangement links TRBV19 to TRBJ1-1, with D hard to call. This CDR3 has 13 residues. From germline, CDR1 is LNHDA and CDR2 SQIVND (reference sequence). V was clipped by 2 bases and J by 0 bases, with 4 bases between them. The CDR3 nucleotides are TGTGCCAGTAGTATAAATGTGAACACTGAAGCTTTCTTT. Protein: CASSINVNTEAFF.

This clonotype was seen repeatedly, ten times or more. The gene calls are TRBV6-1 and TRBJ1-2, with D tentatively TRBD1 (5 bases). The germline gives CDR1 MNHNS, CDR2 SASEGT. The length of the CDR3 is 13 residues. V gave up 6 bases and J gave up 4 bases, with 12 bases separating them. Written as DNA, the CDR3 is TGTGCCAGCAGCGGGGACGGTACCTATGGCTACACCTTC. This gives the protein CASSGDGTYGYTF.

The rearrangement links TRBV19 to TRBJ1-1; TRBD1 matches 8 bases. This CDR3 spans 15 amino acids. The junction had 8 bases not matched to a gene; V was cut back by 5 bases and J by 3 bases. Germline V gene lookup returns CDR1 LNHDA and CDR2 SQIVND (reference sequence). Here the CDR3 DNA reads TGTGCCAGTAGTGTTTACAGGGGGATGTACACTGAAGCTTTCTTT. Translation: CASSVYRGMYTEAFF.